Sequencing of this T cell receptor beta chain was carried out in a study of blood T cells in healthy people across ages. Germline-derived CDR1 and CDR2 are DFQATT and SNEGSKA (reference sequence). V shed 6 bases and J shed 0 bases, with 12 bases lying between them. The CDR3 extends over 14 amino acids. Combining a sample-barcoded 5' primer with a J-beta primer mix, a second PCR ran for roughly 6 to 11 cycles. A single record per CDR3 protein comes from TCRdb applying MiXCR to the 5' RACE reads. The sample contains fewer than 950,000 distinct CDR3 sequences, around 36% of which appear only once. Source material: blood. This clonotype was sampled from a man between 18 and 29 years old in good health. The V and J genes are TRBV20-1 and TRBJ1-5, with D perhaps matching TRBD1 (6 bases). The CDR3, as DNA: TGCAGTGCCCAGGACAGCTATAGCAATCAGCCCCAGCATTTT. Its translation: CSAQDSYSNQPQHF.